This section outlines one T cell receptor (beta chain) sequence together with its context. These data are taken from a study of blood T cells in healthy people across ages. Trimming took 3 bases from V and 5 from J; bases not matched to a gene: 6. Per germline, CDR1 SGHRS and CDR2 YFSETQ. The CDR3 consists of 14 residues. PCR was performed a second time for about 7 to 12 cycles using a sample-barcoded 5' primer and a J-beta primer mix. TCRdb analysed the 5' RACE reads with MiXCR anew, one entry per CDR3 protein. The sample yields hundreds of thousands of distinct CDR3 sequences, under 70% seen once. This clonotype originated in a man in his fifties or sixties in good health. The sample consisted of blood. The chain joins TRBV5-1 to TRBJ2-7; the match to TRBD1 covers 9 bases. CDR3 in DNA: TGCGCCAGCAGCTACCGGGACAGGGACCACGAGCAGTACTTC. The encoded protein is CASSYRDRDHEQYF.